The rows below give T cell receptor beta chains drawn from one sample of a study of T cells after yellow fever vaccination. TCRdb re-called the 5' RACE reads through MiXCR, storing one row per CDR3 protein. The top ten hold 17% of the sample, which has 500,000 to 650,000 distinct CDR3 sequences, 17% seen once. Sequences were derived from PBMCs, sampled roughly 5 days after the first yellow fever vaccination. The receptors were gathered from a man between 18 and 35 years old who received the YFV17D yellow fever vaccine. Both conserved end residues are part of each CDR3. Each record gives: D gene, clone size, V gene, J gene, CDR3 protein, CDR3 DNA. A D gene is named only where the DNA matches it firmly. Some rows have no size entry. The others give once, few or many, or a class for an expanded clone.

>-|few|TRBV29-1|TRBJ1-2
CSAAEGLGYTF
TGCAGCGCCGCGGAGGGTTTGGGGTACACCTTC
>TRBD1|-|TRBV4-2|TRBJ2-1
CASSQKDRGLYNEQFF
TGTGCCAGCAGCCAAAAAGACAGGGGGCTGTACAATGAGCAGTTCTTC
>-|-|TRBV7-3|TRBJ2-1
CASSLRPSGSNEQFF
TGTGCCAGCAGCTTACGCCCATCGGGATCAAATGAGCAGTTCTTC
>TRBD1|-|TRBV12-3/TRBV12-4|TRBJ1-1
CASSRDSLSTEAFF
TGTGCCAGCAGTCGGGACAGTCTATCCACTGAAGCTTTCTTT
>TRBD2|few|TRBV7-2|TRBJ2-5
CASSSLAVQTQYF
TGTGCCAGCAGCTCTCTAGCGGTGCAGACCCAGTACTTC
>-|-|TRBV28|TRBJ2-5
CASSSGGGRDQETQYF
TGTGCCAGCAGTTCCGGAGGGGGGCGGGATCAAGAGACCCAGTACTTC
>TRBD2|-|TRBV27|TRBJ2-5
CASSPWASGASETQYF
TGTGCCAGCAGTCCCTGGGCTAGCGGGGCTTCAGAGACCCAGTACTTC
>TRBD2|-|TRBV20-1|TRBJ2-3
CSAYRGDGTDTQYF
TGCAGTGCTTATCGGGGGGATGGCACAGATACGCAGTATTTT
>TRBD2|-|TRBV7-8|TRBJ2-1
CASSLELGLADNEQFF
TGTGCCAGCAGCTTAGAGTTGGGACTAGCGGATAATGAGCAGTTCTTC
>-|many|TRBV6-5|TRBJ1-1
CASGRTEAFF
TGTGCCAGCGGACGGACTGAAGCTTTCTTT
>TRBD1|few|TRBV4-3|TRBJ1-2
CASSQEQGNYGYTF
TGCGCCAGCAGCCAAGAACAGGGGAACTATGGCTACACCTTC
>TRBD1|once|TRBV24-1|TRBJ2-2
CATSDSRTGGGELFF
TGTGCCACCAGTGATTCCAGGACAGGCGGCGGGGAGCTGTTTTTT
>-|-|TRBV20-1|TRBJ2-4
CSARSWATGGDIQYF
TGCAGTGCTAGGAGCTGGGCCACTGGAGGAGACATTCAGTACTTC
>-|-|TRBV2|TRBJ1-1
CASKGKWLGTEAFF
TGTGCCAGCAAGGGTAAGTGGCTCGGCACTGAAGCTTTCTTT
>-|-|TRBV7-8|TRBJ2-5
CASSSMRLTDTQYF
TGTGCCAGCAGCTCAATGCGGTTAACGGACACCCAGTACTTC
>-|-|TRBV6-1|TRBJ2-7
CASSPRRPNYEQYF
TGTGCCAGCAGTCCTCGTAGACCCAACTACGAGCAGTACTTC
>TRBD2|few|TRBV13|TRBJ2-1
CASSTPRGGGPNEQFF
TGTGCCAGCAGCACCCCGCGCGGGGGGGGCCCAAATGAGCAGTTCTTC
>-|few|TRBV20-1|TRBJ1-6
CSAGAFSGDSPLHF
TGCAGTGCCGGGGCTTTCTCGGGTGACTCACCCCTCCACTTT
>-|few|TRBV7-9|TRBJ1-1
CASCWDNTEAFF
TGTGCCAGTTGCTGGGACAACACTGAAGCTTTCTTT
>TRBD1|few|TRBV18|TRBJ2-7
CASSDLQGALGEQYF
TGTGCCAGCTCAGACCTACAGGGGGCTTTGGGCGAGCAGTACTTC
>-|few|TRBV30|TRBJ2-2
CAWSPPGKLATGELFF
TGTGCCTGGAGTCCCCCCGGGAAATTGGCCACCGGGGAGCTGTTTTTT
>-|few|TRBV9|TRBJ1-2
CASSASRQGTGYTF
TGTGCCAGCAGCGCTTCGAGGCAGGGCACCGGCTACACCTTC
>-|-|TRBV7-2|TRBJ1-4
CASSLSWTDEKLFF
TGTGCCAGCAGCTTAAGTTGGACAGATGAAAAACTGTTTTTT
>-|few|TRBV5-1|TRBJ2-2
CASSLVPSHGELFF
TGCGCCAGCAGCTTGGTACCTAGCCACGGGGAGCTGTTTTTT
>-|-|TRBV6-5|TRBJ2-1
CASRELNEQFF
TGTGCCAGCAGAGAGCTCAATGAGCAGTTCTTC
>TRBD2|-|TRBV5-1|TRBJ2-3
CASSLASGAGALDTQYF
TGCGCCAGCAGCTTGGCCTCAGGAGCGGGGGCCCTAGATACGCAGTATTTT
>TRBD1|few|TRBV5-1|TRBJ2-3
CASSSNSGTGRDTQYF
TGCGCCAGCAGCTCGAACTCCGGGACAGGGAGGGATACGCAGTATTTT
>-|few|TRBV9|TRBJ2-1
CASGPGVPNEQFF
TGTGCCAGCGGGCCGGGGGTCCCCAATGAGCAGTTCTTC
>-|-|TRBV6-5|TRBJ2-1
CASRAGITEQFF
TGTGCCAGCAGGGCGGGGATCACTGAGCAGTTCTTC
>-|-|TRBV5-1|TRBJ1-6
CASAGGDTYNSPLHF
TGCGCCAGCGCAGGAGGGGACACCTATAATTCACCCCTCCACTTT
>-|few|TRBV12-3/TRBV12-4|TRBJ2-3
CASSLTLSRDTQYF
TGTGCCAGCAGTCTGACACTAAGTAGAGATACGCAGTATTTT
>-|-|TRBV6-5|TRBJ2-1
CASSYSGPNEQFF
TGTGCCAGCAGTTACTCCGGTCCCAATGAGCAGTTCTTC
>-|-|TRBV19|TRBJ2-1
CASSKGTGYNEQFF
TGTGCCAGTAGTAAAGGGACTGGCTACAATGAGCAGTTCTTC
>-|few|TRBV5-6|TRBJ1-2
CASTWGGRPVSGYTF
TGTGCCAGCACCTGGGGCGGGCGACCCGTATCTGGCTACACCTTC
>TRBD1|-|TRBV4-2|TRBJ2-7
CASSQPTGTGAYEQYF
TGTGCCAGCAGCCAGCCTACCGGGACAGGGGCCTACGAGCAGTACTTC
>-|few|TRBV6-5|TRBJ2-7
CASSYSGTDLYEQYF
TGTGCCAGCAGTTACTCAGGGACTGATCTCTACGAGCAGTACTTC
>-|-|TRBV5-5|TRBJ1-2
CASSPSAGQIYGYTF
TGTGCCAGCAGTCCATCCGCAGGGCAGATTTATGGCTACACCTTC
>-|few|TRBV30|TRBJ2-3
CASFRGAGGDTQYF
TGTGCCTCGTTCCGGGGGGCTGGCGGAGATACGCAGTATTTT
>-|-|TRBV6-5|TRBJ2-5
CASSYSLRPQETQYF
TGTGCCAGCAGTTACTCGCTGAGGCCCCAAGAGACCCAGTACTTC
>-|-|TRBV7-9|TRBJ1-4
CASSLWSSTDYEKLFF
TGTGCCAGCAGCTTATGGTCAAGCACGGACTATGAAAAACTGTTTTTT
>-|few|TRBV5-6|TRBJ1-5
CASSLSRNSNQPQHF
TGTGCCAGCAGCTTGTCACGAAATAGCAATCAGCCCCAGCATTTT